Sequencing of this T cell receptor (beta chain) was carried out in a study of CXCR3-negative and CXCR3-positive naive CD8 T cells. The study's findings and limits: TRB CDR3s of CXCR3-positive naive cells were more hydrophobic than those of CXCR3-negative naive cells.

In regard to this clonotype: Its target is unknown.

The germline V gene has CDR1 MRHNA and CDR2 SNTAGT. This CDR3 comprises 17 residues. The TRB libraries of cDNA were built by UMI-labeled 5' RACE. TCRdb reanalyzed the 5' RACE reads and collapses them to one entry per CDR3 protein, without DNA. This table holds approximately 90,000 distinct CDR3 sequences. Sequencing input: naive CXCR3+ CD8+ T cells from blood. The subset was: CD45RO-CCR7+CD27+CD95- naive CD8+ T cells expressing CXCR3 (TNR3+). This sequence originates from a human donor in good health. Some clones in this sample may be carry-over from other donors' samples. The gene calls are TRBV6-4 and TRBJ1-5; absent DNA, TCRdb's TRBD1 call cannot be checked. This CDR3 reads CASSGRTGRGGNQPQHF.